A selection of T cell receptor beta chains follows, all from one sample in a study of blood T cell repertoires in COVID-19. Libraries were prepared by immunoSEQ multiplex PCR; TCRdb keeps only in-frame clonotypes and omits some of them. The data show some 110,000 clones, about 76% seen once. The material sequenced was peripheral blood. The receptor set was obtained from an older woman with acute or convalescent COVID-19. CDR3s include the opening cysteine and the closing phenylalanine or tryptophan. D genes are given only for firm matches. The listing skips clone size in some rows; elsewhere it reads once, few, many or a size class.

d_call	clone_size	v_call	j_call	cdr3_nt	cdr3_aa
.	.	TRBV12-3/TRBV12-4	TRBJ2-1	TGTGCCAGCTCAGGGACCTACAATGAGCAGTTCTTC	CASSGTYNEQFF
.	.	TRBV6-5	TRBJ1-5	TGTGCCAGCAGCCTAGACAGGTACCAGCCCCAGCATTTT	CASSLDRYQPQHF
.	once	TRBV19	TRBJ1-3	TGTGCCAGCACAATCCAGGGCGCTGGAAACACCATATATTTT	CASTIQGAGNTIYF
TRBD1	.	TRBV2	TRBJ2-5	TGTGCCAGCAGTGGACAGGGGGAGACCCAGTACTTC	CASSGQGETQYF
TRBD2	.	TRBV25-1	TRBJ2-7	TGTGCCAGCAGTGAATGGGGCCGGGGGGCCTACGAGCAGTACTTC	CASSEWGRGAYEQYF
TRBD1	.	TRBV3-1/TRBV3-2	TRBJ1-2	TGTGCCGGCAGCCCCCCGGGACAGCACTATGGCTACACCTTC	CAGSPPGQHYGYTF
TRBD1	once	TRBV3-1/TRBV3-2	TRBJ1-2	TGTGCCAGCAGCCATGGACAGGGGGGTTATGGCTACACCTTC	CASSHGQGGYGYTF
.	.	TRBV5-1	TRBJ2-5	TGCGCCAGCAGCTTAGAAGCGCGAGAGACCCAGTACTTC	CASSLEARETQYF
TRBD1	.	TRBV28	TRBJ1-4	TGTGCCAGCACCGCGACAGGGGGATATGAAAAACTGTTTTTT	CASTATGGYEKLFF
TRBD2	.	TRBV6-5	TRBJ2-2	TGTGCCAGCAGTATTGGACTAGTCTTCGGGGAGCTGTTTTTT	CASSIGLVFGELFF
TRBD1	.	TRBV5-6	TRBJ2-2	TGTGCCAGCAGCCCCGTAGGGACAGGGGGCAGCGGCACCGGGGAGCTGTTTTTT	CASSPVGTGGSGTGELFF
TRBD1	.	TRBV27	TRBJ1-2	TGTGCCAGCAGTCCCAACAGGGGGCAGGGTGGCTACACCTTC	CASSPNRGQGGYTF
.	.	TRBV27	TRBJ1-1	TGTGCCAGCATCCGCCTGGGCATGTATGGCACTGAAGCTTTCTTT	CASIRLGMYGTEAFF
TRBD1	once	TRBV27	TRBJ1-5	TGTGCCAGCAGTTTACCTGTAACAGGGGGCGGCAATCAGCCCCAGCATTTT	CASSLPVTGGGNQPQHF
TRBD1	.	TRBV6-5	TRBJ1-2	TGTGCCAGCAGGGGGGACAGGGTGAGCTATGGCTACACCTTC	CASRGDRVSYGYTF
.	.	TRBV5-1	TRBJ1-1	TGCGCCAGCACGGGAGGAGGGAACACTGAAGCTTTCTTT	CASTGGGNTEAFF
.	.	TRBV5-4	TRBJ2-7	TGTGCCAGCAGCTTAGGTGGTGACAGGCTGGACGAGCAGTACTTC	CASSLGGDRLDEQYF
.	.	TRBV6-1	TRBJ1-6	TGTGCCAGCAGTGAGAGCTCCTATAATTCACCCCTCCACTTT	CASSESSYNSPLHF
TRBD2	.	TRBV30	TRBJ2-3	TGTGCCTGGACTCCCGGGGGGGATACGCAGTATTTT	CAWTPGGDTQYF
.	.	TRBV11-2	TRBJ1-5	TGTGCCAGCAGCCAGATGAGCAATCAGCCCCAGCATTTT	CASSQMSNQPQHF
TRBD1	.	TRBV29-1	TRBJ1-1	TGCAGCGTCGACAAATCGGGACAGGGGAACACTGAAGCTTTCTTT	CSVDKSGQGNTEAFF
TRBD2	.	TRBV3-1/TRBV3-2	TRBJ2-3	TGTGCCAGCAGCCACCCCCCCAGCGGGGGGGTCATAGATACGCAGTATTTT	CASSHPPSGGVIDTQYF
.	.	TRBV5-1	TRBJ2-7	TGCGCCAGCAGCTTGAAGCCCCAATACGAGCAGTACTTC	CASSLKPQYEQYF
TRBD1	few	TRBV5-1	TRBJ1-1	TGCGCCAGCAGGCTCGGACAGGTGAACACTGAAGCTTTCTTT	CASRLGQVNTEAFF
TRBD1	.	TRBV5-1	TRBJ1-2	TGCGCCAGCAGTCCCACTACAGGGGTGCATGGCTACACCTTC	CASSPTTGVHGYTF
.	.	TRBV14	TRBJ2-5	TGTGCCAGCAGCCTCATCCGGGGGTCACAAGAGACCCAGTACTTC	CASSLIRGSQETQYF
.	.	TRBV2	TRBJ2-7	TGTGCCAGCAGTCGCGGATACGAGCAGTACTTC	CASSRGYEQYF
.	.	TRBV6-6	TRBJ1-4	TGTGCCAGCAGTTACGAGGGTGGGAATGAAAAACTGTTTTTT	CASSYEGGNEKLFF
.	.	TRBV10-3	TRBJ1-1	TGTGCCATCAGTGAGTCGACAAGGAACACTGAAGCTTTCTTT	CAISESTRNTEAFF
TRBD2	.	TRBV5-4	TRBJ2-1	TGTGCCAGCAGCTTGGGGGTTAGCGGGGGGAATAGGAATGAGCAGTTCTTC	CASSLGVSGGNRNEQFF
TRBD1	.	TRBV10-1	TRBJ2-5	TGCGCCAGCAGTCTCGATCTTGGGACAGGGAGGGAGACCCAGTACTTC	CASSLDLGTGRETQYF
TRBD1	few	TRBV19	TRBJ1-1	TGTGCCAGCACCCGACAGGGGTTCACTGAAGCTTTCTTT	CASTRQGFTEAFF
.	.	TRBV19	TRBJ1-5	TGTGCCAGTAGCTCCACCTACAATCAGCCCCAGCATTTT	CASSSTYNQPQHF
.	.	TRBV4-3	TRBJ2-2	TGCGCCAGCAGCCAAGAAACAGGGTCGAACACCGGGGAGCTGTTTTTT	CASSQETGSNTGELFF
.	.	TRBV7-8	TRBJ2-7	TGTGCCAGCAGCTTAGCACCCCGGGGGAGCACCTACGAGCAGTACTTC	CASSLAPRGSTYEQYF
.	few	TRBV4-1	TRBJ1-3	TGCGCCAGCAGCCGAAATGAGGGACTTGGAAACACCATATATTTT	CASSRNEGLGNTIYF
TRBD2	once	TRBV5-6	TRBJ2-1	TGTGCCAGCAGCTTGGATAGGGCTAGCGGGGGAAATGAGCAGTTCTTC	CASSLDRASGGNEQFF
.	once	TRBV7-9	TRBJ1-3	TGTGCCAGCAGCTTCGGCAGGGTCGGAAACACCATATATTTT	CASSFGRVGNTIYF
TRBD2	.	TRBV7-2	TRBJ2-3	TGTGCCAGCAGTTCCGTAGCGGGGGGGGCCCCAGATACGCAGTATTTT	CASSSVAGGAPDTQYF
TRBD1	.	TRBV7-9	TRBJ1-2	TGTGCCAGCAGCGGGACAGGGCAAGGCTACACCTTC	CASSGTGQGYTF